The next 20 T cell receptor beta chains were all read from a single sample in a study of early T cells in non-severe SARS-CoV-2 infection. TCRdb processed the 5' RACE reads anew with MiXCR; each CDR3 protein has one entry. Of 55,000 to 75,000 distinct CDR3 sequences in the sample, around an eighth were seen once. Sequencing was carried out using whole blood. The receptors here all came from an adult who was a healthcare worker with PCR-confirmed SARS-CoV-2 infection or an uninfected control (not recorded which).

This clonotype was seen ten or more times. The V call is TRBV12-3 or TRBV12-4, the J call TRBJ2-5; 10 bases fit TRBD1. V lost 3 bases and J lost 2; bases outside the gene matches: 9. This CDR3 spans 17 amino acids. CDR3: CASSFGNWDRGQETQYF. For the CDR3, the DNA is TGTGCCAGCAGTTTCGGAAATTGGGACAGGGGACAAGAGACCCAGTACTTC.

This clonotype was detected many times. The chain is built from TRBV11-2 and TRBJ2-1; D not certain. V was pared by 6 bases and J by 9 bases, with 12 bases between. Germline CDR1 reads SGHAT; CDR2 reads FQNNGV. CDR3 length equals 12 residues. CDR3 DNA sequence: TGTGCCAGCAGGTTCCCCACTGGTGAGCAGTTCTTC. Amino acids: CASRFPTGEQFF.

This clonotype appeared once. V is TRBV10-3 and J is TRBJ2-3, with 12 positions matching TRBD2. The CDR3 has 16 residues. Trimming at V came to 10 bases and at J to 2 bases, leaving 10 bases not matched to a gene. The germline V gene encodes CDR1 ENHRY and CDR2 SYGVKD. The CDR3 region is CATLAGGGKSTDTQYF. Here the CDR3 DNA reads TGTGCCACCCTAGCGGGGGGGGGAAAATCCACAGATACGCAGTATTTT.

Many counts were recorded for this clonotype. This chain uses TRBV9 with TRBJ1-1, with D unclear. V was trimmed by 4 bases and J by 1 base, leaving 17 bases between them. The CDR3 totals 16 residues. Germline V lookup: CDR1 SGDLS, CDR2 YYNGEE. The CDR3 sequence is CASSPTVVTPNTEAFF. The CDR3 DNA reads TGTGCCAGCAGCCCAACAGTCGTGACGCCGAACACTGAAGCTTTCTTT.

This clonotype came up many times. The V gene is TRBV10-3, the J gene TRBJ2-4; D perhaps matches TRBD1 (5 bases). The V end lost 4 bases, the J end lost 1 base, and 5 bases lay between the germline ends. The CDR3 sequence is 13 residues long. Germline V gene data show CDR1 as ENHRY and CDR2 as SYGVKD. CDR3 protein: CAISAGAKNIQYF. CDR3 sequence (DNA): TGTGCCATCAGTGCAGGGGCCAAAAACATTCAGTACTTC.

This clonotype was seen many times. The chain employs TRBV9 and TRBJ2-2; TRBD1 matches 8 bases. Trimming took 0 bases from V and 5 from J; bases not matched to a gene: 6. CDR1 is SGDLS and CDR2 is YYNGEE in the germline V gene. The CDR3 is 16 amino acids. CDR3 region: CASSVEDRGVTGELFF. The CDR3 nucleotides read TGTGCCAGCAGCGTAGAAGACAGGGGTGTTACCGGGGAGCTGTTTTTT. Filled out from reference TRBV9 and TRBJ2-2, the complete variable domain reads DSGVTQTPKHLITATGQRVTLRCSPRSGDLSVYWYQQSLDQGLQFLIQYYNGEERAKGNILERFSAQQFPDLHSELNLSSLELGDSALYFCASSVEDRGVTGELFFGEGSRLTVL.

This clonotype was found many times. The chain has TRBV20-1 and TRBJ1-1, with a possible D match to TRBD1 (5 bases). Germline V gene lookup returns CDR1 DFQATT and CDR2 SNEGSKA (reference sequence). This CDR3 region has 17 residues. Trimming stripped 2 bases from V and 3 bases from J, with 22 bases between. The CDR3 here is CSARLLPDSHGHTEAFF. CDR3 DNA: TGCAGTGCTAGACTTCTACCCGACAGTCATGGCCACACTGAAGCTTTCTTT.

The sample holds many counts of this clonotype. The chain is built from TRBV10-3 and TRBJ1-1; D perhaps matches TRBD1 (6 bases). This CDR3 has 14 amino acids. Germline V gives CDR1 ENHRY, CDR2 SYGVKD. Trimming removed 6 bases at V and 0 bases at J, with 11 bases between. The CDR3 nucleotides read TGTGCCATCAGGGACAGCGCGATGAACACTGAAGCTTTCTTT. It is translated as CAIRDSAMNTEAFF.

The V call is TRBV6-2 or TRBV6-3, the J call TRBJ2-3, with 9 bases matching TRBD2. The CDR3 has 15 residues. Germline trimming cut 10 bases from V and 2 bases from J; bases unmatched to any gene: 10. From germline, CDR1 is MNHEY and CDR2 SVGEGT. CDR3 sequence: CAISQRGDHTDTQYF. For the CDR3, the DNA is TGTGCCATATCCCAGCGGGGGGACCACACAGATACGCAGTATTTT.

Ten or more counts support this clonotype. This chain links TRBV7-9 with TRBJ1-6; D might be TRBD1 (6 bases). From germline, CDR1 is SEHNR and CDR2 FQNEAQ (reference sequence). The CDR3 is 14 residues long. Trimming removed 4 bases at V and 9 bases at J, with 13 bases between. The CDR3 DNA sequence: TGTGCCAGCAGCTCGACAGCCAGGGGTTCACCCCTCCACTTT. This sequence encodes CASSSTARGSPLHF.

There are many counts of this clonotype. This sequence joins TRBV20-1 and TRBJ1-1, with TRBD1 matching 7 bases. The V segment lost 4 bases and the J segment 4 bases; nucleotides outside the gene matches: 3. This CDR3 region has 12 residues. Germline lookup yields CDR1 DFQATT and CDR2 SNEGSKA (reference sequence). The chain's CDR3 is CSAIQGPTEAFF. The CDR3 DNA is TGCAGTGCTATACAGGGGCCCACTGAAGCTTTCTTT.

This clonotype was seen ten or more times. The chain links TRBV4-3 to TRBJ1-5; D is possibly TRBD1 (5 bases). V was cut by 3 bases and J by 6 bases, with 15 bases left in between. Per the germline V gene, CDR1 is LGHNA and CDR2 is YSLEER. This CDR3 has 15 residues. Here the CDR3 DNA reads TGCGCCAGCAGCCACCAATGGAGGGGCCCTCAGCCCCAGCATTTT. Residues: CASSHQWRGPQPQHF.

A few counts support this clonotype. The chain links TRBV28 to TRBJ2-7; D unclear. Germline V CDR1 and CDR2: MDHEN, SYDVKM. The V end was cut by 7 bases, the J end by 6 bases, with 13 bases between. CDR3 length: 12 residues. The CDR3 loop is CASNPGRSEQYF. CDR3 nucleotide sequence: TGTGCCAGCAACCCTGGCCGGAGCGAGCAGTACTTC.

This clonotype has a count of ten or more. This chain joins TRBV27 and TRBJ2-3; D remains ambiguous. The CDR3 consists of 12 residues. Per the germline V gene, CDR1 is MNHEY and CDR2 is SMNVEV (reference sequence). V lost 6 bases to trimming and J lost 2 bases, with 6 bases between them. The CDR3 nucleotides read TGTGCCAGCAGCCAAGACACAGATACGCAGTATTTT. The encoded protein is CASSQDTDTQYF.

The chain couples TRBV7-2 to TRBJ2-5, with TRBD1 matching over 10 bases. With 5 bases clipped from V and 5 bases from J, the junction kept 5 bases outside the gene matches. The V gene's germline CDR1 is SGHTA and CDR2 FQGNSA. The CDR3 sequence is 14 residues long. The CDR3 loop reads CASSPGQGRETQYF. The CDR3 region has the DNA TGTGCCAGCAGCCCGGGACAGGGGAGGGAGACCCAGTACTTC.

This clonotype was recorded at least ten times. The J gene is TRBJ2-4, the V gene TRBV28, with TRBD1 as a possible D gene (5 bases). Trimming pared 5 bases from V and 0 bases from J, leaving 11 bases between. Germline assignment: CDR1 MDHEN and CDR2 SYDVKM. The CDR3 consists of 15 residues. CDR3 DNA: TGTGCCAGCAGTGGGGCCGGGCTAGCCAAAAACATTCAGTACTTC. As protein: CASSGAGLAKNIQYF.

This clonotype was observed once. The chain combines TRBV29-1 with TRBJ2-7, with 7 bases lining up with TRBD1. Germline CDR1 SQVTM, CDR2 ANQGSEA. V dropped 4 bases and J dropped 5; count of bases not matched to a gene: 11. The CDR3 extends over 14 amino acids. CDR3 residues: CSVVTGAQGDEQYF. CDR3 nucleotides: TGCAGCGTTGTAACAGGGGCCCAGGGGGACGAGCAGTACTTC.

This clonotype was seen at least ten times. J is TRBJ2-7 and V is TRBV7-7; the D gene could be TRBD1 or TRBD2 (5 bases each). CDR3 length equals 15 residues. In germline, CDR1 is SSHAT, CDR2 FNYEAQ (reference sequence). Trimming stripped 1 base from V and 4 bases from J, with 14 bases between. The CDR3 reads CASSLGDGPLYEQYF. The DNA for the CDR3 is TGTGCCAGCAGCTTAGGGGACGGACCTCTTTACGAGCAGTACTTC.

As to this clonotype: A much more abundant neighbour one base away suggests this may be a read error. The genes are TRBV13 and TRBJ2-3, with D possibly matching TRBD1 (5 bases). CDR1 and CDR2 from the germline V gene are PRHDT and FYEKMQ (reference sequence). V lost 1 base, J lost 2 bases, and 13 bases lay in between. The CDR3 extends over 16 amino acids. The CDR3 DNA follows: TGTGCCAGCAGCTTAGATGAGAGCAGGGTCACAGATACGCAGTATTTT. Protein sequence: CASSLDESRVTDTQYF. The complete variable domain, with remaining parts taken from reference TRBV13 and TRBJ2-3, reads AAGVIQSPRHLIKEKRETATLKCYPIPRHDTVYWYQQGPGQDPQFLISFYEKMQSDKGSIPDRFSAQQFSDYHSELNMSSLELGDSALYFCASSLDESRVTDTQYFGPGTRLTVL.

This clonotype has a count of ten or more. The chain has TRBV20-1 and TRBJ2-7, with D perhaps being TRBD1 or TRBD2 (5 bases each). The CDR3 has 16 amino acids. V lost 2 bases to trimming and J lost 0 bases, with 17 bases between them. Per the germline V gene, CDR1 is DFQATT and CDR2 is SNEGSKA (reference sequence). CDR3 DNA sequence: TGCAGTGCTAGAAATACAGGCGCCGGACTCTCCTACGAGCAGTACTTC. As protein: CSARNTGAGLSYEQYF.